This entry lists 21 T cell receptor beta chains sequenced from one sample in a study of blood T cell repertoires in COVID-19. Profiling relied on immunoSEQ multiplex PCR, and the TCRdb table lists in-frame clones only, not all of them. This sample has approximately 250,000 clones, with around 83% found just once. The sample was peripheral blood. These TCRs come from a woman aged 50 to 65 with acute or convalescent COVID-19.

This chain uses TRBV7-2 with TRBJ1-2; 7 bases are shared with TRBD1. V lost 5 bases to trimming and J lost 2 bases; unmatched junction nucleotides: 5. The CDR3 has 14 residues. Per germline, CDR1 SGHTA and CDR2 FQGNSA. In DNA form, the CDR3 reads TGTGCCAGCAGCCCTAGGACAGGAAACTATGGCTACACCTTC. Translation gives CASSPRTGNYGYTF.

This clone was detected only once. The chain uses TRBV9 and TRBJ1-3; D might be TRBD1 (5 bases). This CDR3 has 14 residues. V was shortened by 4 bases and J by 2 bases, with 10 bases between the two germline ends. Germline V gene lookup returns CDR1 SGDLS and CDR2 YYNGEE. DNA of the CDR3: TGTGCCAGCAGCCCCAGGGTGGCTGGAAACACCATATATTTT. Translated, it gives CASSPRVAGNTIYF.

This sequence joins TRBV28 and TRBJ2-2; TRBD2 agrees at 11 bases. In germline, CDR1 is MDHEN, CDR2 SYDVKM. CDR3 length: 16 amino acids. The trim removed 5 bases at V and 1 base at J, leaving 3 bases unmatched. CDR3: CASSRSGRGNTGELFF. In DNA, the CDR3 is TGTGCCAGCAGTCGTAGCGGGAGGGGGAACACCGGGGAGCTGTTTTTT. The full variable domain, with the rest looked up from reference TRBV28 and TRBJ2-2, is DVKVTQSSRYLVKRTGEKVFLECVQDMDHENMFWYRQDPGLGLRLIYFSYDVKMKEKGDIPEGYSVSREKKERFSLILESASTNQTSMYLCASSRSGRGNTGELFFGEGSRLTVL.

V gene TRBV28 combines with J gene TRBJ2-1; TRBD2 aligns across 15 bases. The CDR3 consists of 20 residues. V was pared by 6 bases and J by 3 bases, with 15 bases of the junction left unmatched. Germline V gene sequence: CDR1 MDHEN, CDR2 SYDVKM. The CDR3 loop is CASSPKTTWTSGRGYNEQFF. CDR3 nucleotide sequence: TGTGCCAGCAGCCCAAAAACAACTTGGACTAGCGGGAGGGGCTACAATGAGCAGTTCTTC.

V usage is TRBV10-3 and J usage is TRBJ2-7; D not resolved. The CDR3 totals 23 residues. V lost 4 bases and J lost 0, with 37 bases in between. Germline V gene data show CDR1 as ENHRY and CDR2 as SYGVKD. The CDR3 sequence is CAISVLLTQIKHRKQNSSYEQYF. Written as DNA, the CDR3 is TGTGCCATCAGTGTTCTTTTGACACAAATTAAACACAGAAAACAGAACAGCTCCTACGAGCAGTACTTC.

The chain joins TRBV2 to TRBJ2-7, with 9 bases lining up with TRBD1. The CDR3 covers 17 residues. V lost 3 bases, J lost 4 bases, and 13 bases stayed unmatched. The germline CDR1 and CDR2 sequences are SNHLY and FYNNEI. In DNA, the CDR3 is TGTGCCAGCAGTGAGACTCGGGGACAGGGTTCCTCATACGAGCAGTACTTC. Its protein product is CASSETRGQGSSYEQYF.

CDR3 loop: CASKARGSTDTQYF. DNA for the CDR3: TGTGCCAGCAAGGCGCGGGGGAGCACAGATACGCAGTATTTT. V gene TRBV2 combines with J gene TRBJ2-3; 7 nucleotides match TRBD2. This CDR3 has 14 amino acids. CDR1 SNHLY and CDR2 FYNNEI come from the germline V gene. V gave up 7 bases and J gave up 0 bases; unmatched junction bases: 4. The whole variable domain, remainder taken from reference TRBV2 and TRBJ2-3, is EPEVTQTPSHQVTQMGQEVILRCVPISNHLYFYWYRQILGQKVEFLVSFYNNEISEKSEIFDDQFSVERPDGSNFTLKIRSTKLEDSAMYFCASKARGSTDTQYFGPGTRLTVL.

On this clone: A much more abundant neighbour one base away suggests this may be a read error. The sample carries other DNA sequences with the same CDR3. This chain uses TRBV5-1 with TRBJ2-7, with 9 bases matching TRBD1. The CDR3 spans 14 residues. Germline loops: CDR1 SGHRS, CDR2 YFSETQ. The V gene end was trimmed by 3 bases and the J gene end by 4 bases; junction bases not matched to a gene: 5. CDR3 region: CASSWTGEGYEQYF. DNA of the CDR3: TGCGCCAGCAGCTGGACAGGGGAGGGATACGAGCAGTACTTC. Full variable domain (remainder filled in from reference TRBV5-1 and TRBJ2-7): KAGVTQTPRYLIKTRGQQVTLSCSPISGHRSVSWYQQTPGQGLQFLFEYFSETQRNKGNFPGRFSGRQFSNSRSEMNVSTLELGDSALYLCASSWTGEGYEQYFGPGTRLTVT.

The V and J genes are TRBV10-1 and TRBJ2-1, with 10 nucleotides matching TRBD2. Per the germline V gene, CDR1 is WNHNN and CDR2 is SYGVQD (reference sequence). The CDR3 runs to 15 residues. Trimming at V came to 6 bases and at J to 4 bases, leaving 6 bases not matched to a gene. CDR3 sequence reads: CASSPLAGKYNEQFF. CDR3 sequence (DNA): TGCGCCAGCAGCCCACTAGCGGGAAAGTACAATGAGCAGTTCTTC.

This rearrangement joins TRBV28 to TRBJ1-3, with 8 bases aligning to TRBD1. J was trimmed by 3 bases and V by 9 bases; bases with no gene match: 7. Germline V gives CDR1 MDHEN, CDR2 SYDVKM. This CDR3 has 14 amino acids. The CDR3 DNA is TGTGCCAGTCTTGACAGGGGCGGTGGAAACACCATATATTTT. Residues: CASLDRGGGNTIYF.

This sequence joins TRBV7-2 and TRBJ1-2; 8 bases are a match to TRBD1. With V trimmed by 5 bases and J by 8 bases, 7 bases remained unmatched. The CDR3 runs 13 residues. Germline V gene data show CDR1 as SGHTA and CDR2 as FQGNSA. The CDR3 bases are TGTGCCAGCAGCCTACGGACAGGGCGCGGCTACACCTTC. Its protein product is CASSLRTGRGYTF.

This chain joins TRBV6-5 and TRBJ2-7; a weak D match, TRBD2 (6 bases). This CDR3 has 15 amino acids. Trimming stripped 0 bases from V and 1 base from J, with 10 bases between. Germline V CDR1 and CDR2: MNHEY, SVGAGI. The CDR3 loop reads CASSYSRGKSYEQYF. The CDR3 bases are TGTGCCAGCAGTTACTCGCGGGGAAAGTCCTACGAGCAGTACTTC.

This chain uses TRBV27 with TRBJ1-4, with 7 bases lining up with TRBD1. The CDR3 spans 13 residues. V dropped 3 bases and J dropped 8; count of bases not matched to a gene: 3. CDR1 is MNHEY, CDR2 SMNVEV, per germline (reference sequence). CDR3 region: CASSFRGREKLFF. In DNA, the CDR3 is TGTGCCAGCAGTTTTAGGGGGCGGGAAAAACTGTTTTTT.

The CDR3 DNA sequence: TGCGCCAGCAGCCAACCTGACAGGTTGAACACTGAAGCTTTCTTT. Translating gives CASSQPDRLNTEAFF. The rearrangement links TRBV4-1 to TRBJ1-1; D possibly corresponds to TRBD1 (6 bases). From germline, CDR1 is MGHRA and CDR2 YSYEKL. This CDR3 region has 15 residues. V lost 2 bases and J lost 0, with 10 bases in between.

The V and J genes are TRBV28 and TRBJ1-4; 10 positions agree with TRBD1. The CDR3 totals 15 residues. J was trimmed by 8 bases and V by 7 bases; bases with no gene match: 10. Looked up from germline, CDR1 is MDHEN and CDR2 is SYDVKM. In DNA, the CDR3 is TGTGCCAGCAATTGGCCGGGACAGGGGCGCGAAAAACTGTTTTTT. Protein product: CASNWPGQGREKLFF. The variable domain in full, completed from reference TRBV28 and TRBJ1-4, reads DVKVTQSSRYLVKRTGEKVFLECVQDMDHENMFWYRQDPGLGLRLIYFSYDVKMKEKGDIPEGYSVSREKKERFSLILESASTNQTSMYLCASNWPGQGREKLFFGSGTQLSVL.

There are a few counts of this clone. The chain joins TRBV2 to TRBJ1-1; the D is unclear. Germline-derived CDR1 and CDR2 are SNHLY and FYNNEI. The V gene lost 8 bases and the J gene lost 0 bases, with 13 bases spanning the gap. The CDR3 spans 14 residues. The CDR3 reads CASLYRPMNTEAFF. CDR3 bases: TGTGCCAGCCTCTATCGCCCCATGAACACTGAAGCTTTCTTT.

The CDR3 DNA follows: TGTGCCAGTAGTATCGAACTAGCGGTTTTTCTGAACACCGGGGAGCTGTTTTTT. It encodes CASSIELAVFLNTGELFF. This chain uses TRBV19 with TRBJ2-2, with 8 bases identical to TRBD2. Germline loops: CDR1 LNHDA, CDR2 SQIVND (reference sequence). The CDR3 has 18 amino acids. V was clipped by 3 bases and J by 1 base; unmatched bases: 10.

The chain employs TRBV28 and TRBJ2-5, with D possibly TRBD1 on 6 matching bases. The CDR3 spans 14 residues. The V and J ends lost 4 bases and 10 bases respectively, with 19 bases between them. The V gene's germline CDR1 is MDHEN and CDR2 SYDVKM. CDR3 sequence (DNA): TGTGCCAGCAGTTCTTACGCAGGGGTTGGGGACCAGTACTTC. It specifies CASSSYAGVGDQYF.

Here the CDR3 reads CASRTGGMNTEAFF. The CDR3 bases are TGTGCCAGCAGAACGGGGGGAATGAACACTGAAGCTTTCTTT. The chain carries TRBV6-4 and TRBJ1-1, with D perhaps matching TRBD1 (5 bases). Germline V gene lookup returns CDR1 MRHNA and CDR2 SNTAGT. Trimming shortened V by 6 bases and J by 0 bases, and 11 bases separated the two germline ends. The CDR3 spans 14 residues.

This clone was counted ten times or more. The identical CDR3 is also encoded by other nucleotide sequences in the sample. The chain links TRBV11-2 to TRBJ2-7; 8 bases are a match to TRBD1. Germline V gives CDR1 SGHAT, CDR2 FQNNGV. Trimming removed 3 bases from V and 3 bases from J; junction bases left unmatched: 1. The CDR3 sequence is 13 residues long. The CDR3 protein is CASSLDRDYEQYF. The CDR3 region has the DNA TGTGCCAGCAGCTTGGACAGGGACTACGAGCAGTACTTC.

The chain is built from TRBV11-1 and TRBJ2-5; 7 nucleotides match TRBD2. Germline loops: CDR1 SGHAT, CDR2 FQDESV (reference sequence). This CDR3 is 16 amino acids long. V shed 0 bases, J shed 2 bases, and the junction held 6 bases outside the gene matches. The CDR3: CASSLALSSGQETQYF. The CDR3 region has the DNA TGTGCCAGCAGCTTAGCGCTCTCTAGCGGACAAGAGACCCAGTACTTC.